This TCR beta chain appears in the sequencing data of a study of technical replicates of blood from several donors. The sample holds a few counts of this clone. This CDR3 region has 15 residues. V shed 4 bases, J shed 5 bases, and the junction held 5 bases outside the gene matches. CDR1 and CDR2 from the germline V gene are LNHDA and SQIVND (reference sequence). TCRdb keeps only in-frame clones here, not all; method: immunoSEQ multiplex PCR. This table holds roughly 74,000 clones, about 91% found once. This sequence was found in a human donor in good health. Sequenced: T cells isolated from PBMCs. The chain links TRBV19 to TRBJ2-1; 10 bases are a match to TRBD2. The CDR3 nucleotides are TGTGCCAGTAGTACCGGGACTAGCGCGAACAATGAGCAGTTCTTC. Translating gives CASSTGTSANNEQFF.